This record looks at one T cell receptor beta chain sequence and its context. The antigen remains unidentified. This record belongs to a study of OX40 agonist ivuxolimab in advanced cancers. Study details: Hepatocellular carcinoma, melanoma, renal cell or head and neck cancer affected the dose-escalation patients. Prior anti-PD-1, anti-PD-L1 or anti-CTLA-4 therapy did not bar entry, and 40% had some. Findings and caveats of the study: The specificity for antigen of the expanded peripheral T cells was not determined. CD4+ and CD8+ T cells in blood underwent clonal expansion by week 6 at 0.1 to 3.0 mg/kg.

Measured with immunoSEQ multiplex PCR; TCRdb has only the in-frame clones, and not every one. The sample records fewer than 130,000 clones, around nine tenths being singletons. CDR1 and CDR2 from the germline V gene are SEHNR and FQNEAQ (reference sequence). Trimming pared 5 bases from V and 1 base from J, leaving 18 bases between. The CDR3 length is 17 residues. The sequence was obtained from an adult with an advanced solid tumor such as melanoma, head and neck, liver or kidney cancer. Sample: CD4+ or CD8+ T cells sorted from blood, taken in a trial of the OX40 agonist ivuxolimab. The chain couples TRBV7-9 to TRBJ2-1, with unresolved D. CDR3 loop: CASSSRAYIGSYNEQFF. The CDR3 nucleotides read TGTGCCAGCAGCAGCCGGGCCTACATAGGTTCCTACAATGAGCAGTTCTTC.